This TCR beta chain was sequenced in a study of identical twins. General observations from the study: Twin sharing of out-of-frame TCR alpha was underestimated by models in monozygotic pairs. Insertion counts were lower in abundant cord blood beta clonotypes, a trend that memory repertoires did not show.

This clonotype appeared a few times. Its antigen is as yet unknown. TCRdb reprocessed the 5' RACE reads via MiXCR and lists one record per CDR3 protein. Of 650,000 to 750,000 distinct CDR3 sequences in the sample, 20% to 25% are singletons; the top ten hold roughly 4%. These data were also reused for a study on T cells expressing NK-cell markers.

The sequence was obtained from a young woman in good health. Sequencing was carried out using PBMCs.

For the CDR3, the DNA is TGTGCCAGCTCACCGGACTCAAACACAGATACGCAGTATTTT. Its protein is CASSPDSNTDTQYF. The chain is built from TRBV18 and TRBJ2-3, with a tentative D call TRBD2 (5 bases). The germline CDR1 and CDR2 sequences are KGHSH and LQKENI. Deletions cut 3 bases from V and 2 bases from J, with 9 bases between. The CDR3 is made up of 14 amino acids.